This TCR beta chain was recorded in a study of T cell repertoires in ileal Crohn's disease. Overall study: 35% were active smokers at surgery; median disease duration was around 7.9 years. The M6 sample came from neoterminal ileum during colonoscopy after surgery.

Germline V CDR1 and CDR2: SGHRS, YFSETQ. Trimming pared 4 bases from V and 1 base from J, leaving 14 bases between. The CDR3 covers 16 residues. Time point: neoterminal ileum biopsy at postoperative endoscopy, about 6 months after surgery. This clone has just one count. Profiling relied on immunoSEQ multiplex PCR, and the TCRdb table lists in-frame clones only, not all of them. Here the sample spans approximately 15,000 clones, over 70% being singletons. The TCR originated in an adult with Crohn's disease. The sample taken for sequencing was ileal tissue. This chain connects TRBV5-1 to TRBJ1-4, with D possibly TRBD1 on 5 matching bases. CDR3 residues: CASSPRPGGTNEKLFF. CDR3 nucleotide sequence: TGCGCCAGCAGCCCGAGACCGGGGGGAACTAATGAAAAACTGTTTTTT.